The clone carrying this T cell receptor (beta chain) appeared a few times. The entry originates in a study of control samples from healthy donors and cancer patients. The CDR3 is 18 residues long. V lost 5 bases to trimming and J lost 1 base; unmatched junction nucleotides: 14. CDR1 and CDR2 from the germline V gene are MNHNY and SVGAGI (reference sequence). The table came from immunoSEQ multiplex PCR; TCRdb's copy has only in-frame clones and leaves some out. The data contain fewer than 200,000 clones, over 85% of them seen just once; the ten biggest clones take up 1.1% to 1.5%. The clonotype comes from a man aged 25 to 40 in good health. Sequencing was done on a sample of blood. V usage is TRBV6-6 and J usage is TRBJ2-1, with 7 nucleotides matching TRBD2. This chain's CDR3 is CASSPRASGGLSYNEQFF. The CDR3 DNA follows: TGTGCCAGCAGTCCCAGGGCTAGCGGAGGCCTTTCCTACAATGAGCAGTTCTTC.